This T cell receptor beta chain was profiled in a study of blood T cell repertoires in COVID-19. Overall study context: The United States, Italy and Spain were the sources of the acute and convalescent COVID-19 samples.

Sequencing used immunoSEQ multiplex PCR; TCRdb keeps in-frame clones, though not all of them. Here the sample spans tens of thousands of clones, more than 75% being singletons. Germline V gives CDR1 KGHDR, CDR2 SFDVKD. This CDR3 region has 16 residues. With V trimmed by 3 bases and J by 5 bases, 6 bases remained unmatched. This TCR derives from a human donor in a cohort sampled during active COVID-19. Source material: peripheral blood. This chain joins TRBV24-1 and TRBJ2-1; 10 bases map to TRBD2. In nucleotides, the CDR3 is TGTGCCACCAGTGATCGAGCGGGAGGGTTCGACAATGAGCAGTTCTTC. Translation: CATSDRAGGFDNEQFF.